The present T cell receptor beta chain was sequenced within a study of T cells after posttransplantation cyclophosphamide. The study, taken as a whole, reports: After PTCy, TRB diversity resembled that of CNI/methotrexate controls.

A word on this clone: As yet, its antigen is unknown.

Trimming pared 2 bases from V and 0 bases from J, leaving 9 bases between. CDR1 is SGHDT and CDR2 is YYEEEE in the germline V gene. The CDR3 is 16 amino acids. Generated by immunoSEQ multiplex PCR, the TCRdb table keeps only in-frame clones and is missing some. The sample contains approximately 50,000 clones, around 94% of which appear only once. This TCR was sampled from a young woman in good health and a related stem cell transplant donor. V and J are TRBV5-6 and TRBJ2-6; tentative D call: TRBD2 (5 bases). Sequencing was carried out using PBMCs. CDR3 sequence (DNA): TGTGCCAGCAGCTTTTTGCGGGTCTCTGGGGCCAACGTCCTGACTTTC. Amino acids: CASSFLRVSGANVLTF.